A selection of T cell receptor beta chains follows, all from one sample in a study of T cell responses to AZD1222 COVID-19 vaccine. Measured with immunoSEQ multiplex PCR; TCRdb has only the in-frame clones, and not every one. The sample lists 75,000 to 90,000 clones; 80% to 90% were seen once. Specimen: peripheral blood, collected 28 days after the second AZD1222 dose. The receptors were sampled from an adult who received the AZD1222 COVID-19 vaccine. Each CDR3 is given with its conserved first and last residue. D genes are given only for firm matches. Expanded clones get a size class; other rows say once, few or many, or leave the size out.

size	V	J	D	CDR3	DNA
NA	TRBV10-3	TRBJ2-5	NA	CAISESNRAQETQYF	TGTGCCATCAGTGAGTCGAACAGGGCCCAAGAGACCCAGTACTTC
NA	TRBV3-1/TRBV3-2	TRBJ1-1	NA	CASSPGQNTEAFF	TGTGCCAGCAGCCCTGGACAGAACACTGAAGCTTTCTTT
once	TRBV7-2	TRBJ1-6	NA	CASSLRVVVGNSPLHF	TGTGCCAGCAGCCTTCGTGTTGTGGTGGGGAATTCACCCCTCCACTTT
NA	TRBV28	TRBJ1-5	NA	CASTLSRGSQPQHF	TGTGCCAGCACTCTCTCGCGGGGGAGTCAGCCCCAGCATTTT
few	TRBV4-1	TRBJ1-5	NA	CASSQDRANQPQHF	TGCGCCAGCAGCCAAGATCGGGCAAATCAGCCCCAGCATTTT
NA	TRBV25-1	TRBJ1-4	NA	CASRATGNSNEKLFF	TGTGCCAGCAGAGCTACAGGGAATTCAAATGAAAAACTGTTTTTT
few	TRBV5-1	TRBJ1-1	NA	CASSDRLGGTEAFF	TGCGCCAGCAGTGACAGGCTAGGGGGCACTGAAGCTTTCTTT
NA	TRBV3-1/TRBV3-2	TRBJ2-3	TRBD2	CASSQDPASGGAFTDTQYF	TGTGCCAGCAGCCAAGATCCGGCTAGCGGGGGGGCCTTTACCGATACGCAGTATTTT
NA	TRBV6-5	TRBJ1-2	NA	CASSPRSNYGYTF	TGTGCCAGCAGTCCCAGGAGTAACTATGGCTACACCTTC
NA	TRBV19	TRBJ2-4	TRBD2	CASSIQGGGDKNIQYF	TGTGCCAGTAGTATACAGGGCGGGGGAGACAAAAACATTCAGTACTTC
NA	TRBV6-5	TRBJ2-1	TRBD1	CASSYLGQGGNNEQFF	TGTGCCAGCAGTTACTTAGGACAGGGGGGCAACAATGAGCAGTTCTTC
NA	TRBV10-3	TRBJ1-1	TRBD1	CAIRDPTGGNTEAFF	TGTGCCATCAGAGACCCGACAGGGGGGAACACTGAAGCTTTCTTT
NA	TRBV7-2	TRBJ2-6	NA	CASSQTYSGANVLTF	TGTGCCAGCAGCCAAACTTACTCTGGGGCCAACGTCCTGACTTTC
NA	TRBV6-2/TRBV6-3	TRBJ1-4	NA	CASSYRAGELDEKLFF	TGTGCCAGCAGTTACAGGGCAGGCGAGCTGGATGAAAAACTGTTTTTT
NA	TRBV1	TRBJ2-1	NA	CTSSQDRAAGGYNEQFF	TGCACCAGCAGCCAAGATCGGGCGGCGGGGGGCTACAATGAGCAGTTCTTC
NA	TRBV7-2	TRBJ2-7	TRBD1	CASSPATGFYEQYF	TGTGCCAGCAGCCCTGCGACAGGGTTTTACGAGCAGTACTTC
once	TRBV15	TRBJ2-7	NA	CATSRDRYEQYF	TGTGCCACCAGCCGAGACAGGTACGAGCAGTACTTC
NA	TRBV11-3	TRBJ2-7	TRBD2	CASSLSGLAGDEQYF	TGTGCCAGCAGCTTATCCGGGCTAGCGGGGGACGAGCAGTACTTC
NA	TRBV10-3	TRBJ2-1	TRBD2	CAISDGGLAGDLGDEQFF	TGTGCCATCAGTGACGGGGGTCTAGCGGGGGACCTCGGGGATGAGCAGTTCTTC
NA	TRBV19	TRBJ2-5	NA	CASSMAVQETQYF	TGTGCCAGTAGTATGGCGGTCCAAGAGACCCAGTACTTC
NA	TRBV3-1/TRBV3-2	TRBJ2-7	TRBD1	CASSQDGTGVYEQYF	TGTGCCAGCAGCCAAGATGGGACAGGGGTTTACGAGCAGTACTTC
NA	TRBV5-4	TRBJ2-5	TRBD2	CASSLAGPGETQYF	TGTGCCAGCAGCTTAGCGGGGCCCGGGGAGACCCAGTACTTC
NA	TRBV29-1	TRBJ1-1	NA	CSVEEGVGTEAFF	TGCAGCGTTGAGGAGGGTGTAGGCACTGAAGCTTTCTTT
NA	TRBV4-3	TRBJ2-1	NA	CASSQSSGYNEQFF	TGCGCCAGCAGCCAATCATCGGGGTACAATGAGCAGTTCTTC
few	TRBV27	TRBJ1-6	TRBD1	CASSPTGGWNSPLHF	TGTGCCAGCAGTCCAACAGGGGGCTGGAATTCACCCCTCCACTTT
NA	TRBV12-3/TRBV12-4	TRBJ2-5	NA	CASGFFARETQYF	TGTGCCAGCGGGTTTTTCGCCCGAGAGACCCAGTACTTC
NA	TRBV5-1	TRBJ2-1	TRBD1	CASSLDGTGGYNEQFF	TGCGCCAGCAGCTTGGATGGGACAGGGGGCTACAATGAGCAGTTCTTC
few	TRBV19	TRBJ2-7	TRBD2	CASSITSGSAVEQYF	TGTGCCAGTAGTATTACTAGCGGTTCTGCTGTGGAGCAGTACTTC
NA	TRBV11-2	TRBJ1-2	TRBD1	CASSLGDRRWQGANYGYTF	TGTGCCAGCAGCTTAGGGGACAGGCGGTGGCAGGGAGCTAACTATGGCTACACCTTC
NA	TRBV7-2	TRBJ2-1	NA	CASTSDGEPYNEQFF	TGTGCCAGCACCTCGGATGGAGAACCCTACAATGAGCAGTTCTTC
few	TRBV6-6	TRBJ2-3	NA	CASRPGLGADTQYF	TGTGCCAGCAGGCCGGGACTCGGGGCAGATACGCAGTATTTT
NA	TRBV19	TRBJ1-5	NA	CASSGRAGQPQHF	TGTGCCAGTAGCGGTCGAGCGGGTCAGCCCCAGCATTTT
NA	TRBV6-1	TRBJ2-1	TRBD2	CASSEIFRTSGIPERFF	TGTGCCAGCAGTGAAATCTTCAGGACTAGCGGAATACCCGAGCGGTTCTTC
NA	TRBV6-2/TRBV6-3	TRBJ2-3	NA	CASSRWEQSTDTQYF	TGTGCCAGCAGTAGATGGGAACAAAGCACAGATACGCAGTATTTT
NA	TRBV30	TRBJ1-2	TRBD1	CAYHRGPNYGYTF	TGTGCCTACCACAGGGGGCCTAACTATGGCTACACCTTC
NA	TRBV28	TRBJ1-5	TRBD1	CASSTADRRPDF	TGTGCCAGCAGTACCGCGGACAGGCGGCCGGATTTT
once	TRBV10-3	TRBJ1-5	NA	CAISEFGRVNQPQHF	TGTGCCATCAGTGAGTTTGGCAGGGTGAATCAGCCCCAGCATTTT
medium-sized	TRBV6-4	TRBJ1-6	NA	CASSEAGGGSPLHF	TGTGCCAGCAGTGAAGCGGGTGGCGGTTCACCCCTCCACTTT
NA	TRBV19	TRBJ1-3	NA	CASRPAGEGNTIYF	TGTGCCAGTAGACCCGCGGGGGAAGGAAACACCATATATTTT
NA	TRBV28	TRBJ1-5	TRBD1	CASSPGTGGSNQPQHF	TGTGCCAGCAGTCCCGGGACAGGGGGGAGCAATCAGCCCCAGCATTTT
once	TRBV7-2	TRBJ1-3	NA	CASSLFGRASGNTIYF	TGTGCCAGCAGCTTATTCGGCAGGGCTTCAGGAAACACCATATATTTT
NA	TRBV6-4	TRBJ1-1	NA	CASSEERATEAFF	TGTGCCAGCAGTGAAGAGAGGGCGACTGAAGCTTTCTTT
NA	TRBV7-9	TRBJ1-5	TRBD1	CASSPQGNQPQHF	TGTGCCAGCAGCCCACAGGGGAATCAGCCCCAGCATTTT
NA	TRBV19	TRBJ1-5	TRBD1	CASEVTGNLGQPQHF	TGTGCCAGTGAGGTGACAGGGAATCTTGGTCAGCCCCAGCATTTT
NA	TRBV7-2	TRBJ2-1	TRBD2	CASSFRATGTSGINNEQFF	TGTGCCAGCAGCTTTCGTGCCACCGGGACTAGCGGGATCAACAATGAGCAGTTCTTC
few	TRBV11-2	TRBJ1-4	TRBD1	CASSLATGANEKLFF	TGTGCCAGCAGCTTGGCGACAGGGGCTAATGAAAAACTGTTTTTT